A selection of T cell receptor beta chains follows, all from one sample in a study of T cell responses to AZD1222 COVID-19 vaccine. Sequenced by immunoSEQ multiplex PCR; TCRdb stores in-frame clones only, minus some. The profile shows tens of thousands of clones, about 84% of them singletons. Sequences were derived from peripheral blood, sampled on day 0 of AZD1222 vaccination. The receptors were gathered from an adult in good health. Each CDR3 is given without its conserved first and last residue. Each record gives: J gene, V gene, CDR3 protein.

>TRBJ2-7|TRBV23-1
ASSLETGVPKSYEQY
>TRBJ1-3|TRBV6-1
ASSDPTGFGNTIY
>TRBJ2-7|TRBV5-1
ASSLGQATYEQY
>TRBJ1-3|TRBV2
ASSEAGMDSGNTIY
>TRBJ2-5|TRBV28
ASSLGTDPRLETQY
>TRBJ2-2|TRBV27
ASSFRGGTGELF
>TRBJ1-2|TRBV2
ASPPGYGNSYGYT
>TRBJ2-7|TRBV5-4
ASSTTGGAGEQY
>TRBJ1-5|TRBV2
ASTPGFTNQPQH
>TRBJ2-2|TRBV4-1
ASSQDGRLTGELF
>TRBJ2-3|TRBV19
ASSPNPSSDTQY
>TRBJ1-2|TRBV6-6
ASSQGGRIANYGYT
>TRBJ1-5|TRBV6-5
ASSFTDRETQH
>TRBJ2-3|TRBV5-5
ASSPLGQGAVGTDTQY
>TRBJ2-5|TRBV11-2
ASSFTSGPFQETQY